Sequencing of this TCR beta chain was carried out in a study of response to subunit inactivated influenza vaccine. Each CDR3 protein is one row after TCRdb ran MiXCR on the RT-PCR reads. The data show about 540,000 distinct CDR3 sequences, roughly a quarter seen once. This clonotype was observed a few times. The CDR3 runs to 15 residues. With 1 base removed from V and 1 base from J, the gap between germline ends came to 8 bases. From germline, CDR1 is MNHEY and CDR2 SVGAGI. These data were also reused for a study on T cells expressing NK-cell markers. From that second work: A 5'RACE template switching approach incorporating UMIs was used to make TCR beta cDNA. HCMV specificity of the expanded NKG2C+ T cell clones stayed unclear.

The starting material was CD4+ T cells sorted from PBMCs, obtained less than 13 days after vaccination. The genes are TRBV6-5 and TRBJ1-3; a possible D gene is TRBD1 (6 bases). The sequence came from a man aged 45-65 years who received an inactivated influenza vaccine. The CDR3 loop is CASSYLGASGNTIYF. In nucleotides, the CDR3 is TGTGCCAGCAGTTACTTGGGGGCTTCTGGAAACACCATATATTTT.